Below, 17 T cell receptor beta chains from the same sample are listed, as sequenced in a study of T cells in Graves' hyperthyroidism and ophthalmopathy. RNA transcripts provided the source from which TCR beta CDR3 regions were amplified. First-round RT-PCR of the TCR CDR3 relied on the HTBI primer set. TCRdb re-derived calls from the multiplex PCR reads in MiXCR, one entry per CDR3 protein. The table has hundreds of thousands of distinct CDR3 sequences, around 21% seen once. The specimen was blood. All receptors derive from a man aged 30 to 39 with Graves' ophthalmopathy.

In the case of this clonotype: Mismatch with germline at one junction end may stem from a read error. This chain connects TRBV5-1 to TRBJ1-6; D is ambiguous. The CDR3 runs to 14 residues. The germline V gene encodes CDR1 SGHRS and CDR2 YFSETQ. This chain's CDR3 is CASAFGDLNSPLHF. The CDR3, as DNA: TGTGCCAGCGCGTTTGGGGATCTTAATTCACCCCTCCACTTT.

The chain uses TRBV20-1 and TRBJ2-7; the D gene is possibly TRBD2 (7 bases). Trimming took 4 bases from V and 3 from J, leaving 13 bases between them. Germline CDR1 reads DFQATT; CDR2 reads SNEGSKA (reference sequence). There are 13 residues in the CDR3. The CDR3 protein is CSAKVGGLYEQYF. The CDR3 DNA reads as TGCAGTGCTAAAGTGGGGGGGCTCTACGAGCAGTACTTC.

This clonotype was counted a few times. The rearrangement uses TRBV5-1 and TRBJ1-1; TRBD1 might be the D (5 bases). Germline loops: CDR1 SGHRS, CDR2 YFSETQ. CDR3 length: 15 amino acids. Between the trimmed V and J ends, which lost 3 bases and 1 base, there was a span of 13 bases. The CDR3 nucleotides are TGCGCCAGCAGCTGGACGGGGGGACCGAACACTGAAGCTTTCTTT. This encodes CASSWTGGPNTEAFF.

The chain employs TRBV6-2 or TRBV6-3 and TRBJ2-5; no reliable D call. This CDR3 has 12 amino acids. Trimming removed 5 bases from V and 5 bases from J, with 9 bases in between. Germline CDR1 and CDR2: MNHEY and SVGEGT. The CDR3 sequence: CASSDGMETQYF. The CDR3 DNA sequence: TGTGCCAGCAGTGACGGTATGGAGACCCAGTACTTC.

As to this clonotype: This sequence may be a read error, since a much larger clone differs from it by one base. CDR3 sequence: CATHGYRARTVELFF. The CDR3 region has the DNA TGTGCCACCCACGGTTACAGGGCCAGGACCGTGGAGCTGTTTTTT. The V gene is TRBV28, the J gene TRBJ2-2; possible D gene TRBD1, 6 bases. The CDR3 has 15 residues. Germline V gene data show CDR1 as MDHEN and CDR2 as SYDVKM.

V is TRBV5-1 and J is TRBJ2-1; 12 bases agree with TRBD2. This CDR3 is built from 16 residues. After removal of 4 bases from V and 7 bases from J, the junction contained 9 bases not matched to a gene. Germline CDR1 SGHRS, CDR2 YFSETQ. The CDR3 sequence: CASSKTSGRIGNEQFF. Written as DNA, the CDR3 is TGCGCCAGCAGCAAAACTAGCGGGAGGATAGGGAATGAGCAGTTCTTC.

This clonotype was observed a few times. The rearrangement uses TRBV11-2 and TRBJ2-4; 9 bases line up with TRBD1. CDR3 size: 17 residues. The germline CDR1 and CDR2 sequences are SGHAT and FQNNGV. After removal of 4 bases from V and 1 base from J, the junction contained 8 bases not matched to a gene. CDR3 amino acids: CASSSTGGGEAKNIQYF. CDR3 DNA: TGTGCCAGCAGCTCGACAGGGGGGGGAGAGGCCAAAAACATTCAGTACTTC.

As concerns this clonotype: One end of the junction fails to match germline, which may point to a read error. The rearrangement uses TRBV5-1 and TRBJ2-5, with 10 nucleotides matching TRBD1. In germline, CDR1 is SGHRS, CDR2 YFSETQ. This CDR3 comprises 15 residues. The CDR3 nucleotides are TGCGCCAGCAGCTTTCTAACCGGACAGGGGGTAGTAGATGACTTC. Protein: CASSFLTGQGVVDDF.

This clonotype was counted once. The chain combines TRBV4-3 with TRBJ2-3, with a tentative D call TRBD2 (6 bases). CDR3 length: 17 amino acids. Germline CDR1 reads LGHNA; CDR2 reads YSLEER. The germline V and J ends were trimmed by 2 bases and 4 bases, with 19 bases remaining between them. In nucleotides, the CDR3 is TGCGCCAGCAGCCAACCGGGAGCGGCCCCGGGCCCAGATACGCAGTATTTT. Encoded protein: CASSQPGAAPGPDTQYF.

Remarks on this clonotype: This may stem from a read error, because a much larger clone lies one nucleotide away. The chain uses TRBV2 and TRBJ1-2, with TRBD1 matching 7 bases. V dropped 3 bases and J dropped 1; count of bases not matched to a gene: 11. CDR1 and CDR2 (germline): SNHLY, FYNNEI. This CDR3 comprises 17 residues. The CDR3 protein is CASSDGDRANFNYGYTF. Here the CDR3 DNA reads TGTGCCAGCAGTGATGGCGACAGGGCAAACTTTAACTATGGCTACACCTTC.

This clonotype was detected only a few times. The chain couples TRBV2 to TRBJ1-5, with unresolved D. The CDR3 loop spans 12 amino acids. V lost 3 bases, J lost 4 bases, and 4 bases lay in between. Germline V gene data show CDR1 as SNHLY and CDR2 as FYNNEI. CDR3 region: CASSDFNQPQHF. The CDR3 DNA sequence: TGTGCCAGCAGTGATTTTAATCAGCCCCAGCATTTT. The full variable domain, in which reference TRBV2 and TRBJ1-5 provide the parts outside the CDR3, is EPEVTQTPSHQVTQMGQEVILRCVPISNHLYFYWYRQILGQKVEFLVSFYNNEISEKSEIFDDQFSVERPDGSNFTLKIRSTKLEDSAMYFCASSDFNQPQHFGDGTRLSIL.

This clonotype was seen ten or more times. CDR3 sequence reads: CSAGDFTGILNTEAFF. CDR3 coding DNA: TGCAGTGCTGGTGACTTTACAGGGATTCTGAACACTGAAGCTTTCTTT. J is TRBJ1-1 and V is TRBV20-1; TRBD1 is a possible D gene (6 bases). The CDR3 loop spans 16 amino acids. Germline CDR1 DFQATT, CDR2 SNEGSKA (reference sequence). Trimming stripped 5 bases from V and 0 bases from J, with 19 bases between.

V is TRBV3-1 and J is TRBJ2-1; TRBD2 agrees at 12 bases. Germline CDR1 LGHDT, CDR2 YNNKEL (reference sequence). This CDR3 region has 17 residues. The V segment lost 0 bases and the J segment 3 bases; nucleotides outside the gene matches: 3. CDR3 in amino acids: CASSQDWGLAGYNEQFF. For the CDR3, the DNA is TGTGCCAGCAGCCAAGATTGGGGACTAGCGGGCTACAATGAGCAGTTCTTC.

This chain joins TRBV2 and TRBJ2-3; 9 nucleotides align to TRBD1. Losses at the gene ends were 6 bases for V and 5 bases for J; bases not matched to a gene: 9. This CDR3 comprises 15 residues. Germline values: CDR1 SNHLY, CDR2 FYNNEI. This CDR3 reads CASRPGTGPGDTQYF. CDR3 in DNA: TGTGCCAGCAGGCCCGGGACAGGGCCGGGAGATACGCAGTATTTT.

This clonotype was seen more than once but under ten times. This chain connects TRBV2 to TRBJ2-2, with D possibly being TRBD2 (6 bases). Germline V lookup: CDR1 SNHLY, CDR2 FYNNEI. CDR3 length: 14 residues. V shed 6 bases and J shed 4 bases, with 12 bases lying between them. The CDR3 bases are TGTGCCAGCAGGGGGGACTCCCCCACCGGGGAGCTGTTTTTT. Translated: CASRGDSPTGELFF. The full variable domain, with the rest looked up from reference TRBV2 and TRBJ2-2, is EPEVTQTPSHQVTQMGQEVILRCVPISNHLYFYWYRQILGQKVEFLVSFYNNEISEKSEIFDDQFSVERPDGSNFTLKIRSTKLEDSAMYFCASRGDSPTGELFFGEGSRLTVL.

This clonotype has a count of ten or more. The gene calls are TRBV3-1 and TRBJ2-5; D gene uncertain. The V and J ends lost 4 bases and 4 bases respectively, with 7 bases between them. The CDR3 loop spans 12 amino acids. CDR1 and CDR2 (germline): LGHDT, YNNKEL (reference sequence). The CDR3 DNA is TGTGCCAGCAGCCTCTATAGAGAGACCCAGTACTTC. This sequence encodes CASSLYRETQYF.

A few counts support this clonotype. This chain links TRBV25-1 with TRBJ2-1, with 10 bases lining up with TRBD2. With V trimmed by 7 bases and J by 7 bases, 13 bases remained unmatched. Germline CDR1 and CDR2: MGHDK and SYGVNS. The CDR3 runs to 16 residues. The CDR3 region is CASTPRAGGPLNEQFF. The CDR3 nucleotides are TGTGCCAGCACCCCCAGAGCGGGAGGGCCCTTAAATGAGCAGTTCTTC.